Described below is a single T cell receptor beta chain sequence and its context. Original handling: Reference gene primer amplification yielded estimated nucleated cell counts. The repertoire was sequenced with immunoSEQ multiplex PCR; TCRdb's copy has only in-frame clones and lacks some. V and J calls and clone size follow that table, whereas D and trimming were derived from the DNA. The data show under 110,000 clones, 85% seen once. The record originates from a study of blood T cell repertoires in COVID-19. Study-wide background: The samples span acute and convalescent COVID-19 from the United States, Italy and Spain. PBMCs, B-cell-depleted T cells, or T cells provided the cDNA or gDNA that made up the material.

The source material was peripheral blood. The sequence derives from a woman in her seventies with active or convalescent COVID-19.

CDR3 in amino acids: CASSSGINQPQHF. The CDR3 bases are TGTGCCAGCAGTTCGGGGATAAATCAGCCCCAGCATTTT. The chain couples TRBV27 to TRBJ1-5; D remains unclear. Trimming stripped 4 bases from V and 4 bases from J, with 8 bases between. This CDR3 is 13 amino acids long. Looked up from germline, CDR1 is MNHEY and CDR2 is SMNVEV (reference sequence).